These 12 T cell receptor beta chains came from one sample sequenced in a study of blood T cell repertoires in COVID-19. The data were produced by immunoSEQ multiplex PCR, yet TCRdb's version contains in-frame clones alone and is incomplete. The sample yields 50,000 to 70,000 clones, 78% seen once. Specimen: peripheral blood. These receptors were taken from a human donor in a cohort sampled during active COVID-19.

This sequence joins TRBV10-3 and TRBJ2-7; D is undetermined. CDR3 length: 13 residues. Trimming stripped 3 bases from V and 0 bases from J, with 6 bases between. Per the germline V gene, CDR1 is ENHRY and CDR2 is SYGVKD. CDR3 DNA: TGTGCCATCAGTGACCTCGTCTCCTACGAGCAGTACTTC. Its protein product is CAISDLVSYEQYF.

The rearrangement links TRBV28 to TRBJ2-5; D is undetermined. This CDR3 spans 15 amino acids. The ends were cut back, 8 bases at V and 5 bases at J, with 21 bases in the middle. Per the germline V gene, CDR1 is MDHEN and CDR2 is SYDVKM. CDR3 in amino acids: CASSTVAGFIETQYF. The CDR3 region has the DNA TGTGCCAGCTCGACCGTAGCCGGGTTTATCGAGACCCAGTACTTC.

The chain carries TRBV20-1 and TRBJ2-7; TRBD1 aligns across 8 bases. Trimming at V came to 6 bases and at J to 0 bases, leaving 10 bases not matched to a gene. This CDR3 region has 15 residues. Germline V gene data show CDR1 as DFQATT and CDR2 as SNEGSKA (reference sequence). CDR3 amino acids: CSASGGTGDSYEQYF. In DNA form, the CDR3 reads TGCAGTGCCAGTGGGGGGACAGGTGACTCCTACGAGCAGTACTTC.

This sequence joins TRBV19 and TRBJ1-5; 9 bases match TRBD1. Per the germline V gene, CDR1 is LNHDA and CDR2 is SQIVND (reference sequence). The CDR3 covers 15 residues. Trimming took 4 bases from V and 1 from J; bases not matched to a gene: 2. CDR3 sequence (DNA): TGTGCCAGTAGTAGGGGGACAGGGAGCAATCAGCCCCAGCATTTT. Amino acid sequence: CASSRGTGSNQPQHF.

The rearrangement joins TRBV4-1 to TRBJ1-3; D gene ambiguous. Looked up from germline, CDR1 is MGHRA and CDR2 is YSYEKL. The V gene lost 0 bases and the J gene lost 0 bases, with 9 bases spanning the gap. This CDR3 region has 16 residues. The CDR3 sequence is CASSQDWTLSGNTIYF. CDR3 DNA: TGCGCCAGCAGCCAAGATTGGACTCTCTCTGGAAACACCATATATTTT.

This clone was detected a few times. This chain joins TRBV7-2 and TRBJ1-2; D is undetermined. The ends were cut back, 1 base at V and 2 bases at J, with 11 bases in the middle. Germline lookup yields CDR1 SGHTA and CDR2 FQGNSA. The CDR3 consists of 15 residues. This CDR3 reads CASSLVGLGNYGYTF. The CDR3 bases are TGTGCCAGCAGCTTAGTCGGGTTAGGCAACTATGGCTACACCTTC.

The V gene is TRBV21-1, the J gene TRBJ2-7; whether TRBD2, the table's D call, matches the DNA was not checked. TRBV21-1 constitutes a pseudogene. CDR3 length: 8 amino acids. The CDR3 bases are TGTGTAACCTACGAGCAGTACTTC. Translating it yields CVTYEQYF.

This sequence joins TRBV7-2 and TRBJ1-2, with 9 bases fitting TRBD1. The CDR3 sequence is 17 residues long. CDR1 SGHTA and CDR2 FQGNSA come from the germline V gene. Losses at the gene ends were 4 bases for V and 0 bases for J; bases not matched to a gene: 9. CDR3 DNA: TGTGCCAGCAGCTCCCCACAGGGGGCAGATACTAACTATGGCTACACCTTC. Translating it yields CASSSPQGADTNYGYTF.

The V and J genes are TRBV6-4 and TRBJ2-5; 7 bases agree with TRBD1. The CDR3 covers 16 residues. Trimming cost V 3 bases and J 3 bases; bases outside gene matches: 10. Germline V gene data show CDR1 as MRHNA and CDR2 as SNTAGT. As DNA, the CDR3 is TGTGCCAGCAGTGATGCGGGCAACAGGGGAAAAGAGACCCAGTACTTC. Its protein is CASSDAGNRGKETQYF.

The chain carries TRBV7-2 and TRBJ1-2, with 11 bases fitting TRBD1. V trimming: 4 bases; J trimming: 4 bases; junction bases outside the gene matches: 2. Germline-derived CDR1 and CDR2 are SGHTA and FQGNSA. The length of the CDR3 is 14 residues. This CDR3 is CASSSDRGLYGYTF. The CDR3 DNA is TGTGCCAGCAGCTCGGACAGGGGGCTCTATGGCTACACCTTC.

Of note for this clone: The same CDR3 can be traced to other DNA sequences in this sample. This chain connects TRBV3-1 (or the pseudogene TRBV3-2) to TRBJ1-2; 9 bases are a match to TRBD1. Germline V gives CDR1 LGHDT, CDR2 YNNKEL (reference sequence). V shed 6 bases, J shed 5 bases, and the junction held 7 bases outside the gene matches. The CDR3 spans 14 residues. CDR3 protein: CASSHPGQGYGYTF. CDR3 sequence (DNA): TGTGCCAGCAGTCATCCGGGACAGGGTTATGGCTACACCTTC.

The chain couples TRBV7-9 to TRBJ1-1; no clear D gene. The CDR3 loop spans 14 amino acids. Per germline, CDR1 SEHNR and CDR2 FQNEAQ (reference sequence). The V end lost 0 bases, the J end lost 5 bases, and 10 bases lay between the germline ends. CDR3 in amino acids: CASSLAAGVTEAFF. CDR3 nucleotides: TGTGCCAGCAGCTTAGCAGCTGGAGTAACTGAAGCTTTCTTT. The whole variable domain, filled in from reference TRBV7-9 and TRBJ1-1, reads DTGVSQNPRHKITKRGQNVTFRCDPISEHNRLYWYRQTLGQGPEFLTYFQNEAQLEKSRLLSDRFSAERPKGSFSTLEIQRTEQGDSAMYLCASSLAAGVTEAFFGQGTRLTVV.